The present TCR beta chain was sequenced within a study of CD8+ T cells in alopecia areata. As for treatment: oral pan-JAK inhibitor, 5-10 mg twice daily. Lesional scalp punch biopsies and peripheral blood came from alopecia areata patients. Broader study findings: It was lesional scalp, especially alopecia totalis/universalis, that showed higher clonality than normal scalp.

This clone appeared once. What it binds is not known. Germline V gene sequence: CDR1 SGDLS, CDR2 YYNGEE. The CDR3 runs 14 residues. V lost 1 base to trimming and J lost 1 base, with 8 bases between them. TCR sequencing used cDNA made by reverse transcription of extracted RNA. TCRdb's table, derived via immunoSEQ multiplex PCR, lists solely in-frame clones and lacks some. Of about 140,000 clones in the sample, around 83% are singletons; the top ten hold less than 15%. V is TRBV9 and J is TRBJ1-1; tentatively, D is TRBD1 (5 bases). The sample in question was CD8+ T cells sorted from blood, obtained at week 4, from a patient treated with tofacitinib. This TCR was recovered from a human donor with alopecia areata. CDR3 in DNA: TGTGCCAGCAGCGTATACGGGGGGAACACTGAAGCTTTCTTT. Protein sequence: CASSVYGGNTEAFF.